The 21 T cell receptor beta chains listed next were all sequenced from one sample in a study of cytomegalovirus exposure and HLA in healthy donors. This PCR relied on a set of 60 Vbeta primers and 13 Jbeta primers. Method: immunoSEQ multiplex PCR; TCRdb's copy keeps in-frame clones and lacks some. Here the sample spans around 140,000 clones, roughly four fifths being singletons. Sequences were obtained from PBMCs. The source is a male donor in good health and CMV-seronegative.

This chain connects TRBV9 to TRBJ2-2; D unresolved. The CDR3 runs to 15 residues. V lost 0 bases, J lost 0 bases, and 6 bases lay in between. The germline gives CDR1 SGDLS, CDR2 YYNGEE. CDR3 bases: TGTGCCAGCAGCGTAGCTAGTTCGAACACCGGGGAGCTGTTTTTT. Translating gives CASSVASSNTGELFF.

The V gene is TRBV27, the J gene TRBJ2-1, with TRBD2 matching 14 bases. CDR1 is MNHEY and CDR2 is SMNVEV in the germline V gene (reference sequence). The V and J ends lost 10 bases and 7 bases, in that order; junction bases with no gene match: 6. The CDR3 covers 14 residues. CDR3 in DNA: TGTGCCATCTCCGGGACTAGCGGGAGTAATGAGCAGTTCTTC. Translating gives CAISGTSGSNEQFF.

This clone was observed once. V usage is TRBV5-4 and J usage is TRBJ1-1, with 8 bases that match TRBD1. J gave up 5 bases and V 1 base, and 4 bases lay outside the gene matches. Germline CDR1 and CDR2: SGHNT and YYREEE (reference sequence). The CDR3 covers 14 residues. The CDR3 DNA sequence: TGTGCCAGCAGCTTGCAGGGGGCGCAAACTGAAGCTTTCTTT. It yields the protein CASSLQGAQTEAFF.

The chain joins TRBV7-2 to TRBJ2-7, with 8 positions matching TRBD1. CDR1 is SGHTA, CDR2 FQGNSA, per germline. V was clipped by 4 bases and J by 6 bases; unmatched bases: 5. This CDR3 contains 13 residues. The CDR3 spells CASSSDGTGEQYF. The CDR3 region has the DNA TGTGCCAGCAGCTCAGACGGGACAGGCGAGCAGTACTTC.

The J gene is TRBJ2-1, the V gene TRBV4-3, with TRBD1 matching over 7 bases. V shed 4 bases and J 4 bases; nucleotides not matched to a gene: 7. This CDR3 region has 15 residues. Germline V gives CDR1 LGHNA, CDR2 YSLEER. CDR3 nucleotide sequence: TGCGCCAGCAGCCTGATGAGGGACAGATACAATGAGCAGTTCTTC. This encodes CASSLMRDRYNEQFF.

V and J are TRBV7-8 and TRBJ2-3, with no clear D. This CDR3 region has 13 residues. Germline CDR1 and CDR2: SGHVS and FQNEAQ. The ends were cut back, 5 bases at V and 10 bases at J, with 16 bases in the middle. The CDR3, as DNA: TGTGCCAGCAGCCCAAGACTCGTATTTGCGCAGTATTTT. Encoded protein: CASSPRLVFAQYF.

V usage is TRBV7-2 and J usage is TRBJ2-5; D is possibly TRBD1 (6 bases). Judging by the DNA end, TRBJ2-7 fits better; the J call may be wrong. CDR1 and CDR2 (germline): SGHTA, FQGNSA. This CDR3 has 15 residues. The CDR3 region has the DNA TGTGCCGGGGGCAGGCCCGCGGCCGGAATCCACGAGCAGTACTTC. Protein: CAGGRPAAGIHEQYF.

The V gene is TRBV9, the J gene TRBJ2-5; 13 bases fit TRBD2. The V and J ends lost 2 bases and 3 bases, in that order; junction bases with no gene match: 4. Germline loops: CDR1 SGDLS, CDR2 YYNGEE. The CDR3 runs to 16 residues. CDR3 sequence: CASSVGGLAGKETQYF. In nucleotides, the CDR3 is TGTGCCAGCAGCGTGGGGGGACTAGCGGGAAAAGAGACCCAGTACTTC.

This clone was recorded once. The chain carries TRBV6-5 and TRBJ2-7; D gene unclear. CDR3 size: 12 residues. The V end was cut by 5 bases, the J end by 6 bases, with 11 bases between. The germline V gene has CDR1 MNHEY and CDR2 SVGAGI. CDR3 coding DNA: TGTGCCAGCAGTCATGGCCGCCGCGAGCAGTACTTC. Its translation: CASSHGRREQYF.

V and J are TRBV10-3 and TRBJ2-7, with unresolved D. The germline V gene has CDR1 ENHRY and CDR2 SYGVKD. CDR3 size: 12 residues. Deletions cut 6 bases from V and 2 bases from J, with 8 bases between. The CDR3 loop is CAISKLTYEQYF. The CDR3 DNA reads TGTGCCATCAGCAAGCTTACCTACGAGCAGTACTTC.

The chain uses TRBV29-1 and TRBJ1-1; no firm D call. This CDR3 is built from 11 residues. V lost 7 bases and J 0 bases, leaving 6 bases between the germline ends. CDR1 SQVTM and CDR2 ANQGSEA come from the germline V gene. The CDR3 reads CSGSVNTEAFF. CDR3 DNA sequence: TGCAGCGGGTCGGTGAACACTGAAGCTTTCTTT.

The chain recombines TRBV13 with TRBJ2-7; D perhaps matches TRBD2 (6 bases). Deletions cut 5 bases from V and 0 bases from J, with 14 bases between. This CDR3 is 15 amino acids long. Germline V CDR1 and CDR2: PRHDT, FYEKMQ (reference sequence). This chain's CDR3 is CASSEGAGSSYEQYF. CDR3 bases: TGTGCCAGCAGCGAAGGGGCGGGGAGCTCCTACGAGCAGTACTTC.

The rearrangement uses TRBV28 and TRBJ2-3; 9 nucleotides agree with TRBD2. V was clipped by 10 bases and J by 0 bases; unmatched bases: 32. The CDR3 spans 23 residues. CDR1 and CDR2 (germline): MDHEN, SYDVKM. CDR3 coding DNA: TGTGCCACCGAATCGTTAGGGAACCACCGAAAAAACTCTAGCGGGGCTAGCACAGATACGCAGTATTTT. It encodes CATESLGNHRKNSSGASTDTQYF. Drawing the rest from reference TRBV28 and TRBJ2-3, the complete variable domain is DVKVTQSSRYLVKRTGEKVFLECVQDMDHENMFWYRQDPGLGLRLIYFSYDVKMKEKGDIPEGYSVSREKKERFSLILESASTNQTSMYLCATESLGNHRKNSSGASTDTQYFGPGTRLTVL.

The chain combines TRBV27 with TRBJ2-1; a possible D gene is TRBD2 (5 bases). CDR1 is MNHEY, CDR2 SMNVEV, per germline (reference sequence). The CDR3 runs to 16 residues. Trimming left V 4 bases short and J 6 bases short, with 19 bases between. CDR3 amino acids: CASSYSSGFGGNEQFF. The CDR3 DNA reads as TGTGCCAGCAGTTATAGTTCTGGGTTCGGAGGCAATGAGCAGTTCTTC.

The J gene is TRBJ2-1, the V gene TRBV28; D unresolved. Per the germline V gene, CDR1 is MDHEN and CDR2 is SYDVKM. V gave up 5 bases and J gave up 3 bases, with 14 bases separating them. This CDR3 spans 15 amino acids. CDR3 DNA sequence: TGTGCCAGCAGTCCCCGTCCGGCGGACTACAATGAGCAGTTCTTC. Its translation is CASSPRPADYNEQFF.

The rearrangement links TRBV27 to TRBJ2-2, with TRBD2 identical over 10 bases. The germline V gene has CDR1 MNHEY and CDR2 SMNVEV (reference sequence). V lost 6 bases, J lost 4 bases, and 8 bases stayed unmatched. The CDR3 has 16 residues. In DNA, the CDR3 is TGTGCCAGCAGCCTCCTTAGCGGGAGGCCCACCGGGGAGCTGTTTTTT. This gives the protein CASSLLSGRPTGELFF.

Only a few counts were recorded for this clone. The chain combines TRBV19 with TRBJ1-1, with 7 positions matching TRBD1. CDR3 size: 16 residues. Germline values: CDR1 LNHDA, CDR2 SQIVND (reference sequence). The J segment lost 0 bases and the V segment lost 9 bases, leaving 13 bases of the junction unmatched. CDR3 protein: CASRTKGALMNTEAFF. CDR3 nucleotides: TGTGCCAGCCGAACCAAGGGGGCGCTTATGAACACTGAAGCTTTCTTT.

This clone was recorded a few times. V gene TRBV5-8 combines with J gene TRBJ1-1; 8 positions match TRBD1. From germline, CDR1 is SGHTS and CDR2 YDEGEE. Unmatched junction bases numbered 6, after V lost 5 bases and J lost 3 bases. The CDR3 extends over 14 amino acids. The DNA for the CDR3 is TGTGCCAGCAGTCCAGGGGGCGCGTACACTGAAGCTTTCTTT. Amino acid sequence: CASSPGGAYTEAFF.

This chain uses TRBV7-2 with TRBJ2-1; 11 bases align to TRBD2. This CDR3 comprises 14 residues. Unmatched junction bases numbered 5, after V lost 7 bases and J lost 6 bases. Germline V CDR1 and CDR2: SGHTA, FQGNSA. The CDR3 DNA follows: TGTGCCAGCACCCTAGCGGGAGGTTCCAATGAGCAGTTCTTC. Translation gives CASTLAGGSNEQFF.

The CDR3, as DNA: TGTGCCAGTAGTCCCGGGACTCCCGCCTACGAGCAGTACTTC. This sequence encodes CASSPGTPAYEQYF. The chain recombines TRBV19 with TRBJ2-7; TRBD2 might be the D (6 bases). CDR1 and CDR2 (germline): LNHDA, SQIVND (reference sequence). The germline V and J ends were trimmed by 5 bases and 2 bases, with 13 bases remaining between them. The CDR3 consists of 14 residues.

Here the CDR3 reads CASGDFTDTQYF. The CDR3 DNA follows: TGTGCCAGCGGGGACTTCACAGATACGCAGTATTTT. V usage is TRBV7-8 and J usage is TRBJ2-3, with D maybe TRBD2 (6 bases). The CDR3 length is 12 residues. Per germline, CDR1 SGHVS and CDR2 FQNEAQ. Trimming removed 8 bases from V and 2 bases from J, with 8 bases in between.